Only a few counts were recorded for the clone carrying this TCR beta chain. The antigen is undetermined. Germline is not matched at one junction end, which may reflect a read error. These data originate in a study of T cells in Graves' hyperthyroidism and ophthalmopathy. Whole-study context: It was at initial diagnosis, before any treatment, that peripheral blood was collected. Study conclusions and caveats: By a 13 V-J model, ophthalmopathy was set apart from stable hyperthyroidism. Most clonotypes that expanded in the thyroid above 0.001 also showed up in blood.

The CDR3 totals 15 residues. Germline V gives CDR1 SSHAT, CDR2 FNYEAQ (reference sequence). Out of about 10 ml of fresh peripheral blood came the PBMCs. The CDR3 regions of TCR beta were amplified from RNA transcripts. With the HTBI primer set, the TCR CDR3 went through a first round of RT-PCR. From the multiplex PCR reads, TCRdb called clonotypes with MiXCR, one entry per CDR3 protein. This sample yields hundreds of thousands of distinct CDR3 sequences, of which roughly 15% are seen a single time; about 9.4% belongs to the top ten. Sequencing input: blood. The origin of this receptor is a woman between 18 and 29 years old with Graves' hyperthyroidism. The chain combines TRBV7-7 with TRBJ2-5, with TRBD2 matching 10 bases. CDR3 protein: CASSLGGLARETQYF. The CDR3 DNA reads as TGTGCTAGCAGCTTAGGGGGACTAGCGCGCGAGACCCAGTACTTC.